This T cell receptor (beta chain) was documented in a study of T cells after somatic rescue of genetic block. The repertoire was sequenced with immunoSEQ multiplex PCR; TCRdb's copy has only in-frame clones and lacks some. The sample has 110,000 or so clones; around nine tenths are singletons. This receptor was identified in a woman under 30. Sequenced material: peripheral blood mononuclear cells (PBMCs).

CDR3 residues: CASSAAVNTGELFF. In DNA form, the CDR3 reads TGTGCCTCCTCGGCAGCGGTGAACACCGGGGAGCTGTTTTTT. J is TRBJ2-2 and V is TRBV30; a weak D match, TRBD2 (5 bases). The ends were cut back, 7 bases at V and 1 base at J, with 13 bases in the middle. The germline V gene has CDR1 GTSNPN and CDR2 SVGIG (reference sequence). CDR3 size: 14 residues.